What follows describes a single TCR beta chain. Its cognate antigen is unknown. This specimen comes from a study of PD-1 blockade in classical Hodgkin lymphoma. General observations from the study: For complete responders, baseline diversity was comparable to that of newly diagnosed patients. Baseline TCR diversity was reportedly lower in newly diagnosed patients than in healthy donors. It was reported as lower still in relapsed/refractory patients.

The protocol was immunoSEQ multiplex PCR, while the TCRdb copy is restricted to in-frame clones and leaves out a portion. This sample has some 41,000 clones, with approximately 70% found just once. Each patient's relapse followed autologous stem cell transplantation, and brentuximab vedotin exposure varied. Reported best responses ranged across complete response, partial response or progressive disease. J was trimmed by 3 bases and V by 3 bases; bases with no gene match: 6. Germline V gives CDR1 SGDLS, CDR2 YYNGEE. The CDR3 extends over 15 amino acids. This TCR was sampled from a human donor with classical Hodgkin lymphoma. The sequences come from peripheral blood mononuclear cells (PBMCs), collected before the second cycle of nivolumab. The chain carries TRBV9 and TRBJ1-1; 9 bases map to TRBD1. CDR3 in amino acids: CASSETGGLDTEAFF. CDR3 in DNA: TGTGCCAGCAGCGAAACAGGGGGCTTAGACACTGAAGCTTTCTTT.